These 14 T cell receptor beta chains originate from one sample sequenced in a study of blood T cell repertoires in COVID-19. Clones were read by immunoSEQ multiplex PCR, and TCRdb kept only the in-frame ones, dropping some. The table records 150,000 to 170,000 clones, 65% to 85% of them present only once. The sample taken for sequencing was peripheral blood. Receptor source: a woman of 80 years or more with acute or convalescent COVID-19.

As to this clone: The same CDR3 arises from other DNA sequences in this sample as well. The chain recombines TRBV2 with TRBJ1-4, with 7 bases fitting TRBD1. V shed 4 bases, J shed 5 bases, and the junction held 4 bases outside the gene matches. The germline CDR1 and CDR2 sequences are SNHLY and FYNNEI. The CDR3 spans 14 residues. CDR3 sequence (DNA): TGTGCCAGCAGTGGACAGGGAGGAAATGAAAAACTGTTTTTT. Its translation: CASSGQGGNEKLFF.

The CDR3 region has the DNA TGTGCCAGCAGCTCAGGGGGCGCAGGGAACACTGAAGCTTTCTTT. Translating gives CASSSGGAGNTEAFF. The chain carries TRBV5-6 and TRBJ1-1; 8 bases fit TRBD1. Germline CDR1 SGHDT, CDR2 YYEEEE. V lost 3 bases, J lost 1 base, and 5 bases stayed unmatched. The CDR3 is 15 amino acids.

The CDR3: CASSPRGVNYGYTF. CDR3 DNA: TGTGCCAGCAGCCCCCGGGGGGTAAACTATGGCTACACCTTC. The rearrangement uses TRBV9 and TRBJ1-2; D is perhaps TRBD1 (5 bases). Germline CDR1 reads SGDLS; CDR2 reads YYNGEE. This CDR3 is built from 14 residues. V dropped 4 bases and J dropped 2 bases, with 12 bases sitting between them.

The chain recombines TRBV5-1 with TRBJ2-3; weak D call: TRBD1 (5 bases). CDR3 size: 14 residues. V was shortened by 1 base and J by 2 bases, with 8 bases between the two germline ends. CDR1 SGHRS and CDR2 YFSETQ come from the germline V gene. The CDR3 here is CASSLNRFTDTQYF. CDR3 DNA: TGCGCCAGCAGCTTGAACAGGTTCACAGATACGCAGTATTTT.

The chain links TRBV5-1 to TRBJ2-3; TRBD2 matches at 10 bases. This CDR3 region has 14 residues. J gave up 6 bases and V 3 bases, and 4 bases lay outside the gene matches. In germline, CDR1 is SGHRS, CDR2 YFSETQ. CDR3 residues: CASSYSGGSDTQYF. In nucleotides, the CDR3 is TGCGCCAGCAGCTATAGCGGGGGGTCGGATACGCAGTATTTT.

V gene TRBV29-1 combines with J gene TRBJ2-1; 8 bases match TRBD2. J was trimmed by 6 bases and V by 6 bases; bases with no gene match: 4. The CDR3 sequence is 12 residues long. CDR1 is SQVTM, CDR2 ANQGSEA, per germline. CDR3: CSVAGGPNEQFF. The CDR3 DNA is TGCAGCGTCGCGGGGGGCCCCAATGAGCAGTTCTTC.

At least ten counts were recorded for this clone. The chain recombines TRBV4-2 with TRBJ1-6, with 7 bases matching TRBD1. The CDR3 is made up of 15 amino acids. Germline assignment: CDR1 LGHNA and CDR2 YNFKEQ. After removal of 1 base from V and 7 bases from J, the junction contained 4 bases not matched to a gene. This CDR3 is CASSQAGQKNSPLHF. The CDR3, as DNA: TGTGCCAGCAGCCAAGCGGGACAGAAGAATTCACCCCTCCACTTT.

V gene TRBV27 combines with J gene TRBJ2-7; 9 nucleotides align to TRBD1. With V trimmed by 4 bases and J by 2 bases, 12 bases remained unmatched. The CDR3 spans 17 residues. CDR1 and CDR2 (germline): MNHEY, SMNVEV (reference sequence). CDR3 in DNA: TGTGCCAGCAGTTCAACGGGACAGGGTCTTAAACCCTACGAGCAGTACTTC. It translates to CASSSTGQGLKPYEQYF.

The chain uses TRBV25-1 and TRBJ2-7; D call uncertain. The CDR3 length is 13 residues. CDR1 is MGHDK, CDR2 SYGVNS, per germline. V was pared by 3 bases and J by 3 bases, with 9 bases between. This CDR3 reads CASSDRLRYEQYF. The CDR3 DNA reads TGTGCCAGCAGTGATCGTCTTCGCTACGAGCAGTACTTC.

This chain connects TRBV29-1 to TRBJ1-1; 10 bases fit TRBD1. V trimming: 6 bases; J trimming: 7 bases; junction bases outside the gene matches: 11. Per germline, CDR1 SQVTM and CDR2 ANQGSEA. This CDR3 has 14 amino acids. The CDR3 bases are TGCAGCGTGCACCTTTTACGGACAGGGGGTGAAGCTTTCTTT. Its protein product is CSVHLLRTGGEAFF.

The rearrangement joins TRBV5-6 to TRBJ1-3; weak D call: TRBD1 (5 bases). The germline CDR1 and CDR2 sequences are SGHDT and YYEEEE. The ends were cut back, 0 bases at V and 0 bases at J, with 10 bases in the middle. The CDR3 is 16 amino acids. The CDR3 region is CASSLASGHSGNTIYF. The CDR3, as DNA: TGTGCCAGCAGCTTGGCCTCAGGACACTCTGGAAACACCATATATTTT.

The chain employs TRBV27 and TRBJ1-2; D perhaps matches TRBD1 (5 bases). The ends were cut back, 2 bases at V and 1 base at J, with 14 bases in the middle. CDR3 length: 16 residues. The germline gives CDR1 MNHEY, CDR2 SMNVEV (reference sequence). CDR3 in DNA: TGTGCCAGCAGTTTAGGAGGGGCAGGAGGTAACTATGGCTACACCTTC. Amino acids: CASSLGGAGGNYGYTF.

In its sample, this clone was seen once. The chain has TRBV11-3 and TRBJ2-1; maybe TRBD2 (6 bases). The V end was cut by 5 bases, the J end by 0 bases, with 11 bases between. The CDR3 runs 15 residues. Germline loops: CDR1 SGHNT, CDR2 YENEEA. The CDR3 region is CASSHGGSSYNEQFF. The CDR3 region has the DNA TGTGCCAGCAGCCATGGGGGGAGCTCCTACAATGAGCAGTTCTTC.

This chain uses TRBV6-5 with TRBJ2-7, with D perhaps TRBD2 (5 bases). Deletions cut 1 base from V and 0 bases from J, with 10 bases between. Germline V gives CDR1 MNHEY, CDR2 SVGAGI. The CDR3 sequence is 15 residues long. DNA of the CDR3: TGTGCCAGCAGTTACTATAGCGAGAGCTCCTACGAGCAGTACTTC. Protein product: CASSYYSESSYEQYF.